The 3 T cell receptor beta chains in this list originate from one sample, sequenced in a study of tumor-infiltrating lymphocytes in primary liver carcinoma. The template, around 540 ng total RNA, yielded TCR beta cDNA made with a constant-region primer. Nested multiplex PCR, run for three rounds with slightly modified ARM-PCR, yielded TCR beta libraries. Each of the first two PCR rounds ran approximately 10 cycles with TRBV1-TRBV30 forward and C-beta reverse primers. In TCRdb, the multiplex PCR reads were re-called with MiXCR into one record per CDR3 protein. Of 300,000 to 400,000 distinct CDR3 sequences in the sample, almost 65% were seen once. Unsorted whole blood supplied the blood RNA, and germline DNA was isolated too. The sequencing input was peripheral blood. Receptor source: a man aged 35 to 55 with primary liver carcinoma and hepatitis B virus infection.

This clonotype was counted at least ten times. The J gene is TRBJ2-7, the V gene TRBV6-1, with a possible D match to TRBD1 (6 bases). Germline-derived CDR1 and CDR2 are MNHNS and SASEGT. Trimming removed 5 bases at V and 3 bases at J, with 11 bases between. The CDR3 is 13 amino acids. CDR3 loop: CASSHRDNYEQYF. The CDR3 DNA reads as TGTGCCAGCAGTCACCGGGACAACTACGAGCAGTACTTC.

Of note for this clonotype: It may be a read error: a sequence one base away is much more abundant. CDR3 sequence (DNA): TGTACCAGCAAATCCCCGTTAGCGGCAGAGACCCAGTACTTC. Translating gives CTSKSPLAAETQYF. The genes are TRBV6-5 and TRBJ2-5, with a possible D match to TRBD2 (6 bases). Germline V lookup: CDR1 MNHEY, CDR2 SVGAGI. The CDR3 extends over 14 amino acids.

The rearrangement uses TRBV6-1 and TRBJ2-1; D perhaps matches TRBD2 (7 bases). CDR1 and CDR2 from the germline V gene are MNHNS and SASEGT. The CDR3 has 16 amino acids. V lost 10 bases to trimming and J lost 3 bases, with 22 bases between them. CDR3 residues: CATNRQELADYNEQFF. CDR3 DNA sequence: TGTGCCACCAACAGACAGGAGCTAGCGGACTACAATGAGCAGTTCTTC.